The 26 T cell receptor beta chains reported below all come from one sample, sequenced in a study of blood T cell repertoires in COVID-19. Profiled with immunoSEQ multiplex PCR; TCRdb holds only in-frame clones, not every one. This sample has fewer than 350,000 clones, with about nine tenths found just once. Sequenced material: peripheral blood. The receptors derive from a woman aged 25 to 39 with COVID-19, enrolled during active disease.

The chain combines TRBV7-7 with TRBJ1-6; D call uncertain. Germline V lookup: CDR1 SSHAT, CDR2 FNYEAQ (reference sequence). V lost 1 base and J lost 15, with 4 bases in between. This CDR3 is built from 10 residues. The CDR3 is CASSLGGLHF. CDR3 DNA: TGTGCCAGCAGCTTAGGAGGCCTCCACTTT.

This chain joins TRBV27 and TRBJ2-7, with D maybe TRBD2 (7 bases). V lost 1 base to trimming and J lost 1 base, with 14 bases between them. The germline CDR1 and CDR2 sequences are MNHEY and SMNVEV (reference sequence). There are 16 residues in the CDR3. The CDR3 here is CASSLWGRGPSYEQYF. The CDR3, as DNA: TGTGCCAGCAGTTTATGGGGGCGGGGGCCTTCCTACGAGCAGTACTTC.

CDR3 in DNA: TGTGCCAGCAGTTCGCTCAACAGGTTTGGCGAGCAGTACTTC. Translating it yields CASSSLNRFGEQYF. The V and J genes are TRBV6-2 or TRBV6-3 and TRBJ2-7; D may be TRBD1 (5 bases). The CDR3 has 14 residues. The ends were cut back, 4 bases at V and 6 bases at J, with 16 bases in the middle. Germline V gives CDR1 MNHEY, CDR2 SVGEGT.

The V call is TRBV6-5, the J call TRBJ2-3; 8 nucleotides align to TRBD2. The CDR3 loop spans 15 amino acids. Per germline, CDR1 MNHEY and CDR2 SVGAGI. J lost 2 bases, V lost 6 bases, and 7 bases had no gene match. The CDR3 region has the DNA TGTGCCAGCAGCCTCAGCGGGGGCCCCACAGATACGCAGTATTTT. Its protein product is CASSLSGGPTDTQYF.

The rearrangement joins TRBV5-5 to TRBJ2-2, with TRBD1 as a possible D gene (6 bases). CDR1 and CDR2 from the germline V gene are SGHKS and YYEKEE (reference sequence). V lost 0 bases and J 4 bases, leaving 10 bases between the germline ends. The CDR3 is 15 residues long. This CDR3 reads CASSLGLQGTGELFF. The CDR3, as DNA: TGTGCCAGCAGCTTGGGTCTACAGGGCACCGGGGAGCTGTTTTTT.

This rearrangement joins TRBV5-1 to TRBJ2-3; D is undetermined. Trimming took off 4 bases at V and 0 bases at J, with 9 bases between the two ends. From germline, CDR1 is SGHRS and CDR2 YFSETQ. This CDR3 contains 14 residues. DNA for the CDR3: TGCGCCAGCAGCGGCGGTCCTAGCACAGATACGCAGTATTTT. Encoded protein: CASSGGPSTDTQYF.

The rearrangement joins TRBV28 to TRBJ2-4; D is perhaps TRBD1 (7 bases). Germline loops: CDR1 MDHEN, CDR2 SYDVKM. V shed 3 bases and J shed 9 bases, with 15 bases lying between them. This CDR3 is 14 amino acids long. The DNA of the CDR3 is TGTGCCAGCAGTTTCGGCAGGGGGGAAGGCATTCAGTACTTC. The encoded protein is CASSFGRGEGIQYF.

The chain carries TRBV5-1 and TRBJ2-7; D is unresolved. Trimming shortened V by 0 bases and J by 1 base, and 14 bases separated the two germline ends. CDR1 is SGHRS and CDR2 is YFSETQ in the germline V gene. This CDR3 is built from 16 residues. CDR3 DNA sequence: TGCGCCAGCAGCTTGGATCCGGTAACTTCGTCCTACGAGCAGTACTTC. Its protein is CASSLDPVTSSYEQYF.

This clone was recorded once. The chain employs TRBV27 and TRBJ2-5, with D possibly TRBD1 on 6 matching bases. The V gene's germline CDR1 is MNHEY and CDR2 SMNVEV (reference sequence). Trimming cost V 4 bases and J 3 bases, with 12 bases left between them. There are 14 residues in the CDR3. The CDR3 DNA sequence: TGTGCCAGCAGTTCTCGAAGGACAGAAGAGACCCAGTACTTC. This gives the protein CASSSRRTEETQYF.

V gene TRBV3-1 (or the pseudogene TRBV3-2) combines with J gene TRBJ2-7; 9 bases fit TRBD1. CDR3 size: 16 residues. J gave up 5 bases and V 4 bases, and 12 bases lay outside the gene matches. In germline, CDR1 is LGHDT, CDR2 YNNKEL (reference sequence). In DNA form, the CDR3 reads TGTGCCAGCAGCCCTCAGGTCGGGACAGGGAGGAACGAGCAGTACTTC. Translation: CASSPQVGTGRNEQYF.

The chain is built from TRBV11-1 and TRBJ1-2; 7 positions match TRBD1. The CDR3 is made up of 14 amino acids. Germline loops: CDR1 SGHAT, CDR2 FQDESV (reference sequence). V was clipped by 4 bases and J by 4 bases; unmatched bases: 6. The CDR3, as DNA: TGTGCCAGCAGCTCGACGACAGGGCCCTATGGCTACACCTTC. It encodes CASSSTTGPYGYTF. The variable domain in full, completed from reference TRBV11-1 and TRBJ1-2, reads EAEVAQSPRYKITEKSQAVAFWCDPISGHATLYWYRQILGQGPELLVQFQDESVVDDSQLPKDRFSAERLKGVDSTLKIQPAELGDSAMYLCASSSTTGPYGYTFGSGTRLTVV.

The rearrangement uses TRBV9 and TRBJ1-2; D remains ambiguous. The V end lost 3 bases, the J end lost 2 bases, and 8 bases lay between the germline ends. The CDR3 is 13 amino acids. Germline assignment: CDR1 SGDLS and CDR2 YYNGEE. This CDR3 is CASSDGINYGYTF. The CDR3 coding sequence is TGTGCCAGCAGCGACGGGATCAACTATGGCTACACCTTC.

This clone was recorded only once. The V and J genes are TRBV12-3 or TRBV12-4 and TRBJ1-2; 7 bases map to TRBD1. The CDR3 consists of 13 residues. The ends lost 10 bases at V and 4 bases at J; junction bases unmatched: 9. CDR3 in amino acids: CATSSTGLYGYTF. For the CDR3, the DNA is TGTGCCACCTCGTCGACAGGGCTCTATGGCTACACCTTC.

The V and J genes are TRBV10-1 and TRBJ2-7; the D is unclear. Deletions cut 6 bases from V and 3 bases from J, with 18 bases between. The CDR3 covers 15 residues. From germline, CDR1 is WNHNN and CDR2 SYGVQD (reference sequence). The CDR3 loop reads CASRGDIRVDYEQYF. Here the CDR3 DNA reads TGCGCCAGCAGGGGCGACATCCGTGTGGACTACGAGCAGTACTTC.

The V and J genes are TRBV19 and TRBJ2-3; TRBD2 matches 7 bases. The CDR3 runs to 16 residues. V dropped 6 bases and J dropped 3; count of bases not matched to a gene: 12. Germline loops: CDR1 LNHDA, CDR2 SQIVND (reference sequence). The DNA for the CDR3 is TGTGCCAGTAGGCCCGGGGGAGGGGCGTATACAGATACGCAGTATTTT. This encodes CASRPGGGAYTDTQYF.

The V call is TRBV5-1, the J call TRBJ1-3; 8 nucleotides align to TRBD1. The CDR3 covers 14 residues. J was trimmed by 4 bases and V by 4 bases; bases with no gene match: 4. Germline values: CDR1 SGHRS, CDR2 YFSETQ. In DNA form, the CDR3 reads TGCGCCAGCAGCGAAGGGGACAGGGGAAACACCATATATTTT. Its translation is CASSEGDRGNTIYF.

The rearrangement joins TRBV2 to TRBJ2-7; D ambiguous. The CDR3 is 13 residues long. Trimming took 8 bases from V and 3 from J, leaving 14 bases between them. Looked up from germline, CDR1 is SNHLY and CDR2 is FYNNEI. The CDR3 DNA reads TGTGCCAGCCGGTCTGGAGCCCACTACGAGCAGTACTTC. Its translation is CASRSGAHYEQYF.

A few counts support this clone. The chain uses TRBV7-8 and TRBJ1-2; D is uncertain. In germline, CDR1 is SGHVS, CDR2 FQNEAQ. Trimming left V 3 bases short and J 8 bases short, with 16 bases between. The CDR3 contains 14 residues. DNA for the CDR3: TGTGCCAGCAGCTTTTTTACACAGACAATCGGCTACACCTTC. Its translation: CASSFFTQTIGYTF.

J is TRBJ2-1 and V is TRBV5-6, with D perhaps matching TRBD2 (7 bases). The CDR3 consists of 13 residues. Trimming removed 5 bases from V and 9 bases from J, with 15 bases in between. Germline assignment: CDR1 SGHDT and CDR2 YYEEEE. The CDR3 spells CASRTGGLSEQFF. The CDR3 coding sequence is TGTGCCAGCAGAACGGGGGGCCTTTCTGAGCAGTTCTTC.

The chain recombines TRBV7-6 with TRBJ2-7, with D tentatively TRBD2 (5 bases). V was pared by 1 base and J by 4 bases, with 11 bases between. Germline V CDR1 and CDR2: SGHVS, FNYEAQ. The CDR3 has 14 residues. This CDR3 reads CASSLVSGEYEQYF. The CDR3 nucleotides are TGTGCCAGCAGCTTAGTCTCCGGGGAGTACGAGCAGTACTTC.

V is TRBV3-1 (or the pseudogene TRBV3-2) and J is TRBJ2-5, with 7 bases aligning to TRBD2. This CDR3 has 13 residues. Germline lookup yields CDR1 LGHDT and CDR2 YNNKEL (reference sequence). After removal of 1 base from V and 4 bases from J, the junction contained 0 bases not matched to a gene. This CDR3 reads CASSQGGGETQYF. The DNA for the CDR3 is TGTGCCAGCAGCCAAGGCGGGGGAGAGACCCAGTACTTC.

The V and J genes are TRBV7-7 and TRBJ2-1; 11 positions match TRBD2. The ends lost 2 bases at V and 4 bases at J; junction bases unmatched: 1. CDR1 SSHAT and CDR2 FNYEAQ come from the germline V gene (reference sequence). The CDR3 runs to 15 residues. CDR3 residues: CASSLLAGGYNEQFF. Written as DNA, the CDR3 is TGTGCCAGCAGCTTACTAGCGGGGGGTTACAATGAGCAGTTCTTC.

This clone is a singleton in its sample. V and J are TRBV7-6 and TRBJ2-1; possible D gene TRBD2, 6 bases. The CDR3 is 16 amino acids. V was trimmed by 5 bases and J by 1 base, leaving 15 bases between them. Germline V gene sequence: CDR1 SGHVS, CDR2 FNYEAQ. The CDR3, as DNA: TGTGCCAGCAGCAAGAGTGGCGGGGCGTCCTACAATGAGCAGTTCTTC. Amino acids: CASSKSGGASYNEQFF. The entire variable domain, with the rest obtained from reference TRBV7-6 and TRBJ2-1, is as follows: GAGVSQSPRYKVTKRGQDVALRCDPISGHVSLYWYRQALGQGPEFLTYFNYEAQQDKSGLPNDRFSAERPEGSISTLTIQRTEQRDSAMYRCASSKSGGASYNEQFFGPGTRLTVL.

The CDR3 coding sequence is TGTGCCAGCAGCCCGGACAGCCCCAGTGCGCAGTATTTT. Protein sequence: CASSPDSPSAQYF. The genes are TRBV12-3 or TRBV12-4 and TRBJ2-3, with a possible D match to TRBD1 (6 bases). The CDR3 runs to 13 residues. V was cut by 6 bases and J by 10 bases, with 17 bases left in between.

The rearrangement joins TRBV19 to TRBJ1-1; the match to TRBD1 covers 9 bases. Trimming cost V 5 bases and J 11 bases; bases outside gene matches: 9. The CDR3 sequence is 13 residues long. Germline V lookup: CDR1 LNHDA, CDR2 SQIVND (reference sequence). CDR3 amino acids: CASSSDRGREAFF. As DNA, the CDR3 is TGTGCCAGTAGTTCGGACAGGGGCCGTGAGGCTTTCTTT.

The chain has TRBV4-1 and TRBJ2-7; tentatively, D is TRBD2 (6 bases). The ends were cut back, 4 bases at V and 3 bases at J, with 16 bases in the middle. This CDR3 contains 15 residues. Germline values: CDR1 MGHRA, CDR2 YSYEKL. The CDR3 DNA follows: TGCGCCAGCAGCCTCAGTTCACCGGGAGACTACGAGCAGTACTTC. It translates to CASSLSSPGDYEQYF.